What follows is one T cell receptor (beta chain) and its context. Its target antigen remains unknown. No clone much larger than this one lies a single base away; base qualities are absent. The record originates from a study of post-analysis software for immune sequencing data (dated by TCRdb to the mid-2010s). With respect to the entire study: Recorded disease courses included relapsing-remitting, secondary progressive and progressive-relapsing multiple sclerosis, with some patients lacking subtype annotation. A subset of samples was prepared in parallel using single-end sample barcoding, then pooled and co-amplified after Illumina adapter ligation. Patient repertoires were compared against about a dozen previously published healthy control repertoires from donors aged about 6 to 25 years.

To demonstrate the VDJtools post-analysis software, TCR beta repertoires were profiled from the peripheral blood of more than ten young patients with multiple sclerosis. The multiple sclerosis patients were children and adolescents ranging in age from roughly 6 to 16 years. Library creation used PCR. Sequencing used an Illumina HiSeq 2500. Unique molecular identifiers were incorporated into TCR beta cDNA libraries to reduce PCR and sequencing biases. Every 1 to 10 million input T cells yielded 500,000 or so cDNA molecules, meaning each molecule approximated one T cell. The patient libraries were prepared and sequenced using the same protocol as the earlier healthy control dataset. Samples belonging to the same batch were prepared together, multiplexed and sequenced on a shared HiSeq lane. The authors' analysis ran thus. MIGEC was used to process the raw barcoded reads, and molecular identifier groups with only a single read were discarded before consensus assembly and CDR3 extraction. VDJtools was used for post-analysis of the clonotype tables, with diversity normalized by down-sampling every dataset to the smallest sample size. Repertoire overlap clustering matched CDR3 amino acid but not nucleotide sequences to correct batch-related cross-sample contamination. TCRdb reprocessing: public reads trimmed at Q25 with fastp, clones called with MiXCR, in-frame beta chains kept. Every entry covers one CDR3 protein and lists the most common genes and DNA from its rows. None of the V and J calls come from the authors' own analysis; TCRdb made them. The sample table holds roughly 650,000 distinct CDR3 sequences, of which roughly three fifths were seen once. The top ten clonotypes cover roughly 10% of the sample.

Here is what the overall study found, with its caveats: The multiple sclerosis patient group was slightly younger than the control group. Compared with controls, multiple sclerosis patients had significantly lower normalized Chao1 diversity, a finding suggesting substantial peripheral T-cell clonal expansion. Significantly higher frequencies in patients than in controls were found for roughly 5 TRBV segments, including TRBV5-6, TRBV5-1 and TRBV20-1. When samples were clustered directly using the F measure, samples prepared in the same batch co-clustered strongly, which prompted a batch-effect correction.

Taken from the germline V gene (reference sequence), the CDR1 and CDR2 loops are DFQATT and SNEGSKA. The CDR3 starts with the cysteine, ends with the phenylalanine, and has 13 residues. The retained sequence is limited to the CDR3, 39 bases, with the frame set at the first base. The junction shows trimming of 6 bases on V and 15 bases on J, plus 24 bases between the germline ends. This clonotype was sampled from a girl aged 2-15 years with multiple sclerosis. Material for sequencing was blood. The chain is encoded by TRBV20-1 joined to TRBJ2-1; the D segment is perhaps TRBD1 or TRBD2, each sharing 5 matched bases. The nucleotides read TGCAGTGCCTGGGAGTCGGCCCGGGACCTTACGTTCTTC. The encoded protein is CSAWESARDLTFF.